These T cell receptor beta chains were read from a single sample in a study of T-cell reconstitution after alpha-beta-depleted transplantation in children. TCRdb independently ran MiXCR on the PCR reads; one entry per CDR3 protein. In the table there are about 100,000 distinct CDR3 sequences, 5% to 7% of which are singletons. The specimen comprised PBMCs, mostly from graft donor cells, sampled 360 days after TCRalphabeta/CD19-depleted stem cell transplant. All receptors come from a male patient between 2 and 10 years old who had a stem cell transplant for acute lymphoblastic leukemia, so the T cells may come from the graft donor. Each CDR3 is given with its conserved first and last residue. A D gene is named only where the DNA matches it firmly. Part of the rows lack a size; the others show once, few, many or a class for expanded clones.

clone size,V gene,J gene,D gene,CDR3 DNA,CDR3 protein
many,TRBV7-2,TRBJ2-5,-,TGTGCCAGCAGCGACAGGGAGACCCAGTACTTC,CASSDRETQYF
many,TRBV28,TRBJ2-5,-,TGTGCCAGCAGTGGGTTGACCCAGTACTTC,CASSGLTQYF
many,TRBV7-2,TRBJ2-3,TRBD2,TGTGCCAGCAGCCTATGGACTAGCAGGGGATTCACAGATACGCAGTATTTT,CASSLWTSRGFTDTQYF
-,TRBV6-2/TRBV6-3,TRBJ1-1,-,TGTGCCAGCAGTTACTCGCCGAGTTTGAACACTGAAGCTTTCTTT,CASSYSPSLNTEAFF
many,TRBV27,TRBJ2-7,-,TGTGCCAGCAGTTTAATGGGGGCCTCCTACGAGCAGTACTTC,CASSLMGASYEQYF
many,TRBV11-2,TRBJ2-7,-,TGTGCCAGCAGCTTAAACAGGAGAGGCGAGCAGTACTTC,CASSLNRRGEQYF
many,TRBV24-1,TRBJ2-3,-,TGTGCCACCAGTGCCCAATCCCGAGACAGGACGAGCACAGATACGCAGTATTTT,CATSAQSRDRTSTDTQYF
-,TRBV19,TRBJ1-1,-,TGTGCCAGTAAGGGAACAACCATGGCTAAGAAAGCTTTCTTT,CASKGTTMAKKAFF
-,TRBV5-1,TRBJ2-7,TRBD1,TGCGCCAGCAGCTTGGTTGGGACAGCACCCTTCGGCTACGAGCAGTACTTC,CASSLVGTAPFGYEQYF
many,TRBV12-3/TRBV12-4,TRBJ2-3,-,TGTGCCAGCAGTCCTCGCGGCCCAGGAGATACGCAGTATTTT,CASSPRGPGDTQYF
-,TRBV7-9,TRBJ2-7,-,TGTGCCAGCAGCTTAGTGGGTAGGTACGAGCAGTACTTC,CASSLVGRYEQYF
few,TRBV4-2,TRBJ2-4,-,TGTGCCAGCAGCTGGGCCGAAGCCAAAAACATTCAGTACTTC,CASSWAEAKNIQYF
many,TRBV6-1,TRBJ2-7,TRBD2,TGTGCCAGCAGTCTAGCGGGAGGCCCTTACGAGCAGTACTTC,CASSLAGGPYEQYF
many,TRBV12-3/TRBV12-4,TRBJ1-5,-,TGTGCCAGCAGCCCAGGATGGGTTTATAGCAATCAGCCCCAGCATTTT,CASSPGWVYSNQPQHF
many,TRBV4-3,TRBJ1-4,TRBD1,TGCGCCAGCAGCCTGGACAGGGGGACGAATGAAAAACTGTTTTTT,CASSLDRGTNEKLFF
few,TRBV10-3,TRBJ1-2,-,TGTGCCATCGAGGACTCGATGGGCGACTACACCTTC,CAIEDSMGDYTF
many,TRBV27,TRBJ2-5,-,TGTGCCAGCAGTGGTGTGGACGGCTTGCAAGAGACCCAGTACTTC,CASSGVDGLQETQYF
many,TRBV28,TRBJ2-1,-,TGTGCCAGCAGTTCGAATGAGCAGTTCTTC,CASSSNEQFF
many,TRBV7-2,TRBJ2-7,TRBD1,TGTGCCAGCAGCTTAACCAGGGGGAACGAGCAGTACTTC,CASSLTRGNEQYF
-,TRBV4-2,TRBJ2-2,TRBD2,TGTGCCAGCAGCCAAGAGGGACGGGGGGGTACCGGGGAGCTGTTTTTT,CASSQEGRGGTGELFF